The rows below give T cell receptor beta chains drawn from one sample of a study of blood T cell repertoires in COVID-19. Sequencing used immunoSEQ multiplex PCR; TCRdb keeps in-frame clones, though not all of them. In the table there are about 200,000 clones, approximately 85% of which are singletons. Material: PBMCs or T cells enriched from blood (not recorded which). These receptors were taken from a man aged 40-55 years with acute COVID-19. The CDR3 runs from the conserved cysteine through the conserved F or W. D genes are given only for firm matches. Expanded clones get a size class; other rows say once, few or many, or leave the size out.

D | size | J | V | DNA | CDR3
TRBD1 | - | TRBJ1-2 | TRBV25-1 | TGTGCCAGCAGTGATATACAGGGGGTTGATGGCTACACCTTC | CASSDIQGVDGYTF
TRBD2 | once | TRBJ2-5 | TRBV28 | TGTGCCAGCAGTCTCAACAAAAACGGACTAGCGGGAGGAGAGACCCAGTACTTC | CASSLNKNGLAGGETQYF
- | - | TRBJ1-2 | TRBV25-1 | TGTGCCAGCAGTGAGGGGGGTTGGAGCTATGGCTACACCTTC | CASSEGGWSYGYTF
- | - | TRBJ2-5 | TRBV30 | TGTGCCTGGGATAGCGTAAGAGAGACCCAGTACTTC | CAWDSVRETQYF
TRBD2 | - | TRBJ2-5 | TRBV20-1 | TGCAGTGCTAGTCCAGCGGGAGGGCAAGAGACCCAGTACTTC | CSASPAGGQETQYF
- | - | TRBJ1-2 | TRBV6-1 | TGTGCCAGCAGTGAAAGGGGCGGGGGCTATGGCTACACCTTC | CASSERGGGYGYTF
- | - | TRBJ2-7 | TRBV4-1 | TGCGCCAGCAGCCAAGAAATGAGGTTAGGGCTAGCTAACGAGCAGTACTTC | CASSQEMRLGLANEQYF
TRBD2 | once | TRBJ2-7 | TRBV9 | TGTGCCAGCAGCGGGGGGAGCGGGAGCTCCTACGAGCAGTACTTC | CASSGGSGSSYEQYF
TRBD1 | - | TRBJ1-2 | TRBV7-9 | TGTGCCAGCAGCTTAGACTTGGGACAGGGGATGCATGGCTACACCTTC | CASSLDLGQGMHGYTF
TRBD2 | - | TRBJ2-5 | TRBV7-2 | TGTGCCAGCAGCTTCGGACTAGCGGGAACGTCACAAGAGACCCAGTACTTC | CASSFGLAGTSQETQYF
TRBD2 | - | TRBJ2-2 | TRBV25-1 | TGTGCCAGCAGCCCTGGGAGGGATGGATCCGGGGAGCTGTTTTTT | CASSPGRDGSGELFF
- | - | TRBJ2-5 | TRBV19 | TGTGCCACCACGGGTGGGGCAGAGACCCAGTACTTC | CATTGGAETQYF
- | - | TRBJ2-5 | TRBV24-1 | TGTGCCACCAGTGGACAGACTTTCGAGACCCAGTACTTC | CATSGQTFETQYF
TRBD1 | - | TRBJ2-7 | TRBV24-1 | TGTGCCACCAGTGACTCGGGGACAGGCAACTACGAGCAGTACTTC | CATSDSGTGNYEQYF
- | - | TRBJ2-2 | TRBV4-1 | TGCGCCAGCAGCCAAGACCGTAGCGGAGTGAACACCGGGGAGCTGTTTTTT | CASSQDRSGVNTGELFF
- | - | TRBJ2-2 | TRBV11-2 | TGTGCCAGCAGTTCCGGCGGGCGGATGAACACCGGGGAGCTGTTTTTT | CASSSGGRMNTGELFF
- | - | TRBJ2-5 | TRBV29-1 | TGCAGCGTTACAGGATCGGGAGAGACCCAGTACTTC | CSVTGSGETQYF
TRBD2 | - | TRBJ2-4 | TRBV19 | TGTGCCAGTAGTAGAGCGGGAGGAGCCAAAAACATTCAGTACTTC | CASSRAGGAKNIQYF
TRBD1 | - | TRBJ1-2 | TRBV19 | TGTGCCAGCATACCGGGACAGGGGATTGGCTATGGCTACACCTTC | CASIPGQGIGYGYTF
TRBD1 | - | TRBJ2-5 | TRBV9 | TGTGCCAGCAGCGTAGGAGTAGGGGGCAGTACGGAGACCCAGTACTTC | CASSVGVGGSTETQYF
- | - | TRBJ2-2 | TRBV25-1 | TGTGCCAGCAGTGAAGTCGGGAGTTCTGGTACCGGGGAGCTGTTTTTT | CASSEVGSSGTGELFF
- | - | TRBJ1-1 | TRBV10-3 | TGTGCCATCAGTGAGGAATCAGGGAACACTGAAGCTTTCTTT | CAISEESGNTEAFF
TRBD2 | - | TRBJ2-3 | TRBV18 | TGTGCCAGCTCACCAGGGACTAGCGGGAGGATAGATACGCAGTATTTT | CASSPGTSGRIDTQYF
TRBD2 | - | TRBJ2-1 | TRBV15 | TGTGCCACCAGCAAGTCAACCTCTAGCGGGAGCGATGAGCAGTTCTTC | CATSKSTSSGSDEQFF
- | - | TRBJ1-3 | TRBV6-5 | TGTGCCAGCAGTTCCCAGGGATTCTCTGGAAACACCATATATTTT | CASSSQGFSGNTIYF
- | - | TRBJ2-5 | TRBV27 | TGTGCCAGCAGTGTTAGGGGAGAGACCCAGTACTTC | CASSVRGETQYF
TRBD2 | - | TRBJ2-1 | TRBV28 | TGTGCCAGCAGTACTTCTAGCGGACTCTCCTACAATGAGCAGTTCTTC | CASSTSSGLSYNEQFF
TRBD1 | - | TRBJ2-5 | TRBV3-1/TRBV3-2 | TGTGCCAGCAGCCGGGACAGGGATGAGACCCAGTACTTC | CASSRDRDETQYF
TRBD1 | - | TRBJ2-7 | TRBV28 | TGTGCCAGCAGTTCTCCCCACGCCGGGACAGGGAAGGCGTACTTC | CASSSPHAGTGKAYF
- | once | TRBJ2-2 | TRBV28 | TGTGCCAGCAGTTTAGTAAGCTCAGCGGCCATCGGGGAGCTGTTTTTT | CASSLVSSAAIGELFF
TRBD2 | - | TRBJ2-1 | TRBV5-1 | TGCGCCAGCAGCTTTGAAGGGTCTAGCGGGCTAAGGAATGAGCAGTTCTTC | CASSFEGSSGLRNEQFF
TRBD2 | - | TRBJ2-1 | TRBV11-3 | TGTGCCAGCAGCTTAGGTGGGCTAGCGGGAGGCGATGAGCAGTTCTTC | CASSLGGLAGGDEQFF
- | - | TRBJ1-6 | TRBV3-1/TRBV3-2 | TGTGCCAGCAGCCAAGTTTTCCAGCGGACCATTAATTCACCCCTCCACTTT | CASSQVFQRTINSPLHF
TRBD1 | - | TRBJ2-5 | TRBV7-2 | TGTGCCAGCAGCCCAAGACAGGGAGATTGGGAGACCCAGTACTTC | CASSPRQGDWETQYF
- | - | TRBJ2-7 | TRBV5-6 | TGTGCCAGCAGCTCCTTCAGTCGGCAGTACTTC | CASSSFSRQYF
- | - | TRBJ2-2 | TRBV5-4 | TGTGCCAGCAAGTTAGCTCAGAACACCGGGGAGCTGTTTTTT | CASKLAQNTGELFF